This TCR beta chain appears in the sequencing data of a study of T cell responses to AZD1222 COVID-19 vaccine. Study summary: Pooled in the analysis were second doses at about 4 or about 12 weeks. Study-level points and caveats: Compared with day 0, the breadth and depth of the Spike-specific TCR repertoire rose significantly after two doses of AZD1222.

Using immunoSEQ multiplex PCR, the repertoire was profiled, and TCRdb retains in-frame clones only, with some absent. The sample lists about 94,000 clones, approximately 90% occurring once. V gave up 0 bases and J gave up 4 bases, with 10 bases separating them. The germline V gene encodes CDR1 SGHRS and CDR2 YFSETQ. The CDR3 runs to 14 residues. As for this clone: As yet, its antigen is unknown.

This receptor was identified in an adult in good health. The chain uses TRBV5-1 and TRBJ1-1; tentatively, D is TRBD1 (6 bases). The sequencing here drew on peripheral blood, taken on day 0 of AZD1222 vaccination. CDR3 amino acids: CASSLAGVGTEAFF. CDR3 nucleotide sequence: TGCGCCAGCAGCTTGGCAGGGGTCGGCACTGAAGCTTTCTTT.